This TCR beta chain was observed in a study of chemoradiotherapy in HPV16-positive cancers. Study at large: Functional T-cell assays on a couple of HPV16-positive patients' cells defined candidate HPV-specific clones and common TCR motifs. Study outcomes and limitations: Candidate HPV-specific clones and E7-related TCR motifs grew in tumor during treatment. Functional assays defining HPV-specific T cells used only two HPV16-positive patients.

The assay was immunoSEQ multiplex PCR, and TCRdb's table has in-frame clones only and misses some. In the table there are about 7,300 clones, around 85% of which are singletons. Looked up from germline, CDR1 is SGHTA and CDR2 is FQGNSA. The CDR3 runs to 18 residues. The V and J ends lost 1 base and 1 base, in that order; junction bases with no gene match: 12. This clone was counted once. The antigen remains unidentified. Sequenced material: blood, taken from a patient who underwent chemoradiotherapy. The gene calls are TRBV7-2 and TRBJ2-5; 7 nucleotides line up with TRBD1. This TCR came from a human donor with HPV-associated anogenital cancer. CDR3 protein: CASSLVSGQAYLQETQYF. The DNA of the CDR3 is TGTGCCAGCAGCTTAGTTTCCGGACAGGCTTACCTCCAAGAGACCCAGTACTTC. Drawing the rest from reference TRBV7-2 and TRBJ2-5, the complete variable domain is GAGVSQSPSNKVTEKGKDVELRCDPISGHTALYWYRQSLGQGLEFLIYFQGNSAPDKSGLPSDRFSAERTGGSVSTLTIQRTQQEDSAVYLCASSLVSGQAYLQETQYFGPGTRLLVL.